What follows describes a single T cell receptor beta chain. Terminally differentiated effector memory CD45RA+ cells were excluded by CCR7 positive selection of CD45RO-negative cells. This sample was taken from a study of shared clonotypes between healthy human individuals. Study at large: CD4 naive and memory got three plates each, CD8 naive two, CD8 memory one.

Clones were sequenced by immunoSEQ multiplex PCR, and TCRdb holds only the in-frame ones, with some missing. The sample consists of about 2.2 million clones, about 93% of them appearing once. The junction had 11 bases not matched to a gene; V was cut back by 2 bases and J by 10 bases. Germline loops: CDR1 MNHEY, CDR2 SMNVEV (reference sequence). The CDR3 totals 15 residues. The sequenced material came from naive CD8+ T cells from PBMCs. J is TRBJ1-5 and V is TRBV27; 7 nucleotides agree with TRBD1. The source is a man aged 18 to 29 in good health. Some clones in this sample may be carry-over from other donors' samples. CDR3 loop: CASSLNRDSRSPQHF. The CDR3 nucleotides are TGTGCCAGCAGTTTAAATCGGGACAGCCGATCTCCCCAGCATTTT.